Listed below are T cell receptor beta chains from one sample, sequenced in a study of blood T cell repertoires in COVID-19. The assay was immunoSEQ multiplex PCR, and TCRdb's table has in-frame clones only and misses some. The sample gives 65,000 to 95,000 clones, approximately 92% of which show up once; 8.9% is in the top ten. The sequenced sample consisted of peripheral blood. Receptors originate from a man aged 80 or over with acute or convalescent COVID-19. Both conserved end residues are part of each CDR3. A D gene is named only where the DNA matches it firmly. Clone size, where shown, is once, few, many, or a class for clones that have expanded.

J gene,clone size,D gene,V gene,CDR3 protein,CDR3 DNA
TRBJ2-5,.,.,TRBV6-1,CASSESMAGTQYF,TGTGCCAGCAGTGAAAGTATGGCTGGGACCCAGTACTTC
TRBJ2-1,few,TRBD1,TRBV30,CAWSKGQGSEQFF,TGTGCCTGGAGTAAGGGACAGGGGAGTGAGCAGTTCTTC
TRBJ1-4,.,.,TRBV3-1/TRBV3-2,CASSTAVGATNEKLFF,TGTGCCAGCAGCACTGCGGTCGGGGCAACTAATGAAAAACTGTTTTTT
TRBJ2-3,.,.,TRBV11-2,CASSFTGLHSADTQYF,TGTGCCAGCAGCTTCACGGGACTTCACAGCGCAGATACGCAGTATTTT
TRBJ1-5,once,.,TRBV21-1,CASSKRGSNQPQHF,TGTGCCAGCAGCAAAAGAGGATCCAATCAGCCCCAGCATTTT
TRBJ1-3,.,.,TRBV9,CASSVATGTGNTIYF,TGTGCCAGCAGCGTAGCAACAGGGACTGGAAACACCATATATTTT
TRBJ2-1,.,TRBD1,TRBV5-1,CASSLGQGPDNEQFF,TGCGCCAGCAGCCTTGGACAGGGGCCCGACAATGAGCAGTTCTTC
TRBJ1-3,.,.,TRBV12-3/TRBV12-4,CASRNRNTIYF,TGTGCCAGCAGAAACAGAAACACCATATATTTT
TRBJ2-1,.,.,TRBV9,CASSVGAGAYNEQFF,TGTGCCAGCAGCGTAGGGGCGGGGGCGTACAATGAGCAGTTCTTC
TRBJ2-5,.,TRBD1,TRBV7-2,CASSFQGAGGETQYF,TGTGCCAGCAGCTTTCAGGGGGCTGGAGGGGAGACCCAGTACTTC
TRBJ2-3,.,.,TRBV30,CAWTAGRSSARGTDTQYF,TGTGCCTGGACGGCGGGACGGAGTTCTGCCCGGGGCACAGATACGCAGTATTTT
TRBJ2-5,.,TRBD2,TRBV7-2,CASSLDGGAATETQYF,TGTGCCAGCAGCTTAGACGGGGGGGCCGCGACAGAGACCCAGTACTTC
TRBJ1-1,.,.,TRBV5-1,CASSLGLEQHNTEAFF,TGCGCCAGCAGCTTGGGGCTTGAACAGCACAACACTGAAGCTTTCTTT
TRBJ2-1,.,TRBD2,TRBV7-2,CASSLVAGNYNEQFF,TGTGCCAGCAGCTTAGTAGCGGGGAACTACAATGAGCAGTTCTTC
TRBJ1-1,few,.,TRBV14,CASSQVLASTEAFF,TGTGCCAGCAGCCAAGTCCTAGCGAGCACTGAAGCTTTCTTT
TRBJ2-2,.,.,TRBV12-1,CASSFTGGTGELFF,TGTGCCAGCAGCTTTACGGGAGGCACCGGGGAGCTGTTTTTT
TRBJ2-1,once,TRBD1,TRBV5-1,CASSLGGQGASYEQFF,TGCGCCAGCAGCTTGGGCGGACAGGGGGCTAGCTATGAGCAGTTCTTC
TRBJ1-5,.,.,TRBV6-1,CASSATKWVGDHQPQHF,TGTGCCAGCAGTGCCACGAAATGGGTCGGGGATCATCAGCCCCAGCATTTT
TRBJ2-7,.,.,TRBV7-2,CASSLGWEEGAYEQYF,TGTGCCAGCAGCTTGGGCTGGGAGGAGGGTGCCTACGAGCAGTACTTC
TRBJ1-1,few,TRBD1,TRBV5-4,CASSRGQDPTEAFF,TGTGCCAGCAGCAGGGGACAGGACCCCACTGAAGCTTTCTTT
TRBJ1-2,.,TRBD1,TRBV29-1,CSAGQGNYGYTF,TGCAGCGCAGGACAGGGTAACTATGGCTACACCTTC
TRBJ1-4,.,.,TRBV4-2,CASSQEARPNEKLFF,TGTGCCAGCAGCCAAGAGGCCAGGCCTAATGAAAAACTGTTTTTT
TRBJ2-3,.,.,TRBV5-4,CASSSDSLSTDTQYF,TGTGCCAGCAGTTCGGACAGCTTGTCCACAGATACGCAGTATTTT
TRBJ2-5,.,TRBD1,TRBV3-1/TRBV3-2,CASSPSTGGGKETQYF,TGTGCCAGCAGCCCATCAACAGGGGGCGGGAAGGAGACCCAGTACTTC
TRBJ1-4,.,.,TRBV7-9,CASTLGGADEKLFF,TGTGCCAGCACCCTGGGGGGGGCCGATGAAAAACTGTTTTTT
TRBJ1-5,.,.,TRBV6-5,CASSLGRDQPQHF,TGTGCCAGCAGCCTCGGGAGGGATCAGCCCCAGCATTTT
TRBJ1-4,.,.,TRBV19,CASKGRGPNEKLFF,TGTGCCAGTAAAGGCAGAGGGCCAAATGAAAAACTGTTTTTT
TRBJ2-3,.,TRBD1,TRBV4-1,CASSLGTVRTPDTQYF,TGCGCCAGCAGCCTTGGGACAGTCCGAACCCCAGATACGCAGTATTTT
TRBJ2-6,.,.,TRBV9,CAAGGGANVLTF,TGTGCCGCTGGTGGCGGGGCCAACGTCCTGACTTTC
TRBJ2-7,.,.,TRBV27,CASSSRQPISYEQYF,TGTGCCAGCAGCTCGAGACAGCCTATATCCTACGAGCAGTACTTC
TRBJ1-1,.,.,TRBV2,CASSPDSNTEAFF,TGTGCCAGCAGTCCAGATTCGAACACTGAAGCTTTCTTT
TRBJ2-3,.,TRBD2,TRBV6-5,CASSDSGGRTDTQYF,TGTGCCAGCAGTGACTCGGGGGGGCGGACAGATACGCAGTATTTT
TRBJ1-2,.,.,TRBV30,CAWSVPIGYTF,TGTGCCTGGAGTGTCCCCATTGGCTACACCTTC
TRBJ2-2,.,.,TRBV7-9,CASSSTGYGGELFF,TGTGCCAGCAGCTCTACAGGGTACGGCGGGGAGCTGTTTTTT
TRBJ1-6,.,.,TRBV6-5,CASRPQGTYNSPLHF,TGTGCCAGCAGACCACAGGGAACCTATAATTCACCCCTCCACTTT
TRBJ1-4,.,.,TRBV28,CASSLSNEEKLFF,TGTGCCAGCAGTTTGAGCAACGAGGAAAAACTGTTTTTT
TRBJ1-2,.,TRBD1,TRBV27,CASSPRQGNYGYTF,TGTGCCAGCAGTCCCCGACAGGGGAACTATGGCTACACCTTC
TRBJ1-1,once,TRBD1,TRBV6-1,CASSEGQGALTEAFF,TGTGCCAGCAGTGAAGGACAGGGGGCGCTGACTGAAGCTTTCTTT
TRBJ1-5,.,TRBD1,TRBV30,CAWSAGTGGGQPQHF,TGTGCCTGGAGTGCAGGGACAGGGGGCGGTCAGCCCCAGCATTTT
TRBJ1-2,few,.,TRBV6-5,CASSRNDRSARGYTF,TGTGCCAGCAGCCGGAATGACAGAAGTGCGAGGGGCTACACCTTC
TRBJ1-5,few,TRBD1,TRBV5-5,CASSLQGASQPQHF,TGTGCCAGCAGCCTTCAGGGGGCGAGTCAGCCCCAGCATTTT
TRBJ2-5,.,TRBD1,TRBV5-6,CASSTGQVQETQYF,TGTGCCAGCAGCACCGGACAGGTCCAAGAGACCCAGTACTTC
TRBJ2-1,.,TRBD2,TRBV29-1,CSVGGGRSYNEQFF,TGCAGCGTTGGGGGCGGGAGGTCTTACAATGAGCAGTTCTTC
TRBJ1-1,.,.,TRBV5-1,CASSWGETEAFF,TGCGCCAGCAGCTGGGGAGAGACTGAAGCTTTCTTT
TRBJ2-1,.,.,TRBV11-3,CASSAGAAEWDNEQFF,TGTGCCAGCAGCGCCGGAGCGGCAGAATGGGACAATGAGCAGTTCTTC
TRBJ2-5,.,TRBD2,TRBV12-5,CASGLGQGLAGYQETQYF,TGTGCTAGTGGTTTGGGCCAGGGACTAGCGGGATACCAAGAGACCCAGTACTTC
TRBJ2-7,once,.,TRBV14,CASSSRDWGAQYF,TGTGCCAGCAGCTCCCGGGACTGGGGCGCGCAGTACTTC
TRBJ1-2,.,TRBD1,TRBV7-9,CASSQWDRVANGYTF,TGTGCCAGCAGCCAGTGGGACAGGGTCGCAAATGGCTACACCTTC
TRBJ2-4,.,.,TRBV6-5,CASSNTGKNIQYF,TGTGCCAGCAGTAATACAGGGAAAAACATTCAGTACTTC
TRBJ2-1,few,.,TRBV2,CASSGGRIYNEQFF,TGTGCCAGCAGTGGGGGGCGAATCTACAATGAGCAGTTCTTC